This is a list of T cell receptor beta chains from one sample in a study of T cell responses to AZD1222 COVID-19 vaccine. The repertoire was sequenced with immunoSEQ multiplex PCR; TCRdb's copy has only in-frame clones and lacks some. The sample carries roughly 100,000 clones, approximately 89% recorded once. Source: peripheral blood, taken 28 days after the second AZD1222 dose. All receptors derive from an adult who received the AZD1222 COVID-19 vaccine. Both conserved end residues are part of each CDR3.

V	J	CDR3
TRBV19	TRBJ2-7	CASSIRDRDYEQYF
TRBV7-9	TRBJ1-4	CASSRRGGTEGKLFF
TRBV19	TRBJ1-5	CASTNGNQPQHF
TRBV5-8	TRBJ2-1	CASSLRLAGIYEQFF
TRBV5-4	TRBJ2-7	CASSSLGQGTYEQYF
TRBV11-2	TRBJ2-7	CASSPGLAGAEQYF
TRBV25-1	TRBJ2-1	CASSAAGWGRNEQFF
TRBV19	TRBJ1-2	CASSSDRRNYGYTF
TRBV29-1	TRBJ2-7	CSVASGTSVTYEQYF
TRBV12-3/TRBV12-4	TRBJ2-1	CASSYGAYNEQFF
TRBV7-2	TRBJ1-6	CASSLTRSSPLHF
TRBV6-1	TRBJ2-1	CASSAMGTSGNHEQFF
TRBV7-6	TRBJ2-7	CASSTGPDLSSYEQYF
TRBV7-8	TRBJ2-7	CASSPSWEQYF
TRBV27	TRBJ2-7	CAIRDGPPSYEQYF
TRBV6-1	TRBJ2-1	CASSERWVHEQFF
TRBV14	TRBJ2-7	CASSLGLVDYEQYF
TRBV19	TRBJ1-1	CASSGGQGARGVEAFF
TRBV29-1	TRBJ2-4	CSVRGRAKNIQYF
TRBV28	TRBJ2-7	CASSKSGATYEQYF
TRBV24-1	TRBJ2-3	CATSVLDTQYF
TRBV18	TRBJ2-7	CASSPRTDRTYEQYF
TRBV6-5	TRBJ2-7	CASSSGLANTYEQYF
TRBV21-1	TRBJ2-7	CASSKRGVEGPYEQYF
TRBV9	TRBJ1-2	CASSPGRGRGYTF
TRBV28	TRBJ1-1	CASSLGDRVGTEAFF
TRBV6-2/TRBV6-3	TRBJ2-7	CASSQPGLSSYEQYF
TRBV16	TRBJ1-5	CASSHRTANQPQHF
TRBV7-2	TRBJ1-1	CASSPRTGGTSTEAFF
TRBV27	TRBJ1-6	CASSRRQGVNSPLHF
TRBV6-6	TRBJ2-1	CASSRLAAYNEQFF
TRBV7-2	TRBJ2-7	CASSLIDRDEQYF
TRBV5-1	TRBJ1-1	CASSLEGTGNTEAFF